A selection of T cell receptor beta chains follows, all from one sample in a study of cytomegalovirus exposure and HLA in healthy donors. Clones were read by immunoSEQ multiplex PCR, and TCRdb kept only the in-frame ones, dropping some. The sample includes 120,000 or so clones, roughly 80% seen only once; the top ten take 3.5% to 4%. The sample was PBMCs. The receptors shown here come from a man between 18 and 35 years old in good health and CMV-seropositive. Each CDR3 is given with its conserved first and last residue.

v_gene	j_gene	CDR3aa
TRBV9	TRBJ2-3	CASSATGSFRDTQYF
TRBV7-8	TRBJ1-1	CASSQTGNTEAFF
TRBV4-1	TRBJ1-3	CASSPYGLSGNTIYF
TRBV30	TRBJ1-6	CASRGQGNSPLHF
TRBV11-2	TRBJ2-1	CASSLWSGEQFF
TRBV30	TRBJ1-1	CAWSVTRYPVGGTEAFF
TRBV5-1	TRBJ2-5	CASSLAGHQYQETQYF
TRBV5-1	TRBJ2-5	CASSLGGLYQETQYF
TRBV11-2	TRBJ2-5	CASTRPNLPAGGTMGTQYF
TRBV25-1	TRBJ1-1	CASSPRTGGVEGTEAFF
TRBV5-1	TRBJ2-7	CASSSEPGTEEGEQYF
TRBV27	TRBJ2-3	CASSLERGTSDTQYF
TRBV4-3	TRBJ2-7	CASSQDAMGALAGVHEQYF
TRBV19	TRBJ2-2	CASSTPAGGLAGELFF
TRBV5-5	TRBJ1-2	CASSLAGRGSYGYTF
TRBV2	TRBJ2-7	CASGQGREQYF
TRBV7-2	TRBJ2-3	CASSLPGTGGKTHADTQYF
TRBV11-2	TRBJ2-7	CASSLFGEQYF
TRBV2	TRBJ1-1	CASSDSRNTEAFF
TRBV6-6	TRBJ2-7	CASSYTGQSYEQYF
TRBV5-6	TRBJ2-2	CASSLRSWGVNTGELFF
TRBV18	TRBJ1-1	CASSPVHLNTEAFF
TRBV7-6	TRBJ1-1	CASSTGSNTEAFF
TRBV2	TRBJ2-7	CASSIGLTYEQYF
TRBV5-5	TRBJ1-4	CASSWTGERNEKLFF
TRBV5-4	TRBJ1-2	CASSFQGNYGYTF
TRBV7-8	TRBJ2-1	CASSLDGYNEQFF
TRBV12-5	TRBJ2-7	CASGLVSATGFSPDEQYF
TRBV9	TRBJ2-1	CASNLVGRGYNEQFF
TRBV5-5	TRBJ2-2	CASSLLTPGTSGSFGGELFF
TRBV2	TRBJ2-7	CASTGQSSYEQYF
TRBV11-2	TRBJ2-7	CATKATREGYEQYF
TRBV7-2	TRBJ2-5	CASSLHPGTGEETQYF
TRBV6-1	TRBJ1-4	CAIGGTDEKLFF
TRBV4-3	TRBJ1-2	CASSQDLTGQTLQYGYTF
TRBV19	TRBJ2-1	CASSRTPLNEQFF
TRBV27	TRBJ1-1	CASRGQGRTEAFF
TRBV7-2	TRBJ2-5	CASSLVRGSTAEETQYF
TRBV30	TRBJ1-6	CAWSGQISSPLHF
TRBV9	TRBJ1-6	CASSVGGTEHNSPLHF
TRBV6-1	TRBJ1-2	CASSEDRFYGYTF
TRBV7-9	TRBJ2-7	CASSTRAYEQYF
TRBV7-9	TRBJ2-7	CASRQSEGSYEQYF
TRBV7-9	TRBJ2-1	CASSSDMEQFF
TRBV29-1	TRBJ1-2	CSVDGDRGQANYGYTF
TRBV15	TRBJ2-1	CATSPLAGGNYNEQFF
TRBV5-4	TRBJ2-1	CASSLGYTNEGNEQFF
TRBV10-3	TRBJ2-3	CAISIGGGTDTQYF